Reported below is one TCR beta chain. Its antigen is not known. Germline assignment: CDR1 MNHEY and CDR2 SMNVEV (reference sequence). V dropped 5 bases and J dropped 5; count of bases not matched to a gene: 6. CDR3 length: 15 amino acids. PCR used 60 Vbeta primers and 13 Jbeta primers. The method was immunoSEQ multiplex PCR; TCRdb's version includes in-frame clones alone and lacks a portion of them. The data contain some 200,000 clones, 76% of them seen just once; the ten biggest clones take up 0.63%. The sample originates from a study of cytomegalovirus exposure and HLA in healthy donors. At the level of the study: Approximately 85 million unique TCRs from HLA-typed donors were held in an early data release. Whole-study results and caveats: A later analysis reportedly found that, within productive TCRs, an Asian-associated ancestry cluster had fewer N-insertions than the mean observed across the approximately 670 donors. Presence/absence analyses supposed approximately even sequencing depth among donors. Using a false discovery rate of 0.05, a later analysis showed that approximately 16,000 TCR beta sequences were associated with HLA alleles.

The V and J genes are TRBV27 and TRBJ2-5, with 12 bases lining up with TRBD1. Material for sequencing was PBMCs. The receptor comes from a man in his late teens or twenties in good health and CMV-seronegative. The CDR3 bases are TGTGCCAGCAGTATAGGGACAGGGGGCTTCGAGACCCAGTACTTC. Its translation is CASSIGTGGFETQYF.